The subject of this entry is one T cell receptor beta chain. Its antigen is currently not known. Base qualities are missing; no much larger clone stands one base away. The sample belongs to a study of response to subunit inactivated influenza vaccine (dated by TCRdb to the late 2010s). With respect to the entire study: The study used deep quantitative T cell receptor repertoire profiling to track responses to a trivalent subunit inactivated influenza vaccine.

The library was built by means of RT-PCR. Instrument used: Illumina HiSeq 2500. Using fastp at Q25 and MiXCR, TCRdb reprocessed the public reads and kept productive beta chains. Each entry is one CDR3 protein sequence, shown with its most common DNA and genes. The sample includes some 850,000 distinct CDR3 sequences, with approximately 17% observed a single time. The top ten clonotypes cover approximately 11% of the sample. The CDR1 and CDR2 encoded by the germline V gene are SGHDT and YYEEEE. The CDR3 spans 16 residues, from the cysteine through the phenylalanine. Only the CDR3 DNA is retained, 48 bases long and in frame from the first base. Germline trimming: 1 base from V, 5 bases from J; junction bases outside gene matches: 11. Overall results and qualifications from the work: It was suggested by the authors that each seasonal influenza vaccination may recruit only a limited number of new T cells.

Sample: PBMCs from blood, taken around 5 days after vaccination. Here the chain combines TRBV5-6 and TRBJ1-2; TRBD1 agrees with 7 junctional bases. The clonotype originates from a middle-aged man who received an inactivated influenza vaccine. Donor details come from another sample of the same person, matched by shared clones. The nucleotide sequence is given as TGTGCCAGCAGCTTGAGACTAAGGGGGCGAGGATATGGCTACACCTTC. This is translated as CASSLRLRGRGYGYTF. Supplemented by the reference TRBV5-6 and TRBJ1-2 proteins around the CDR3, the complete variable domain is DAGVTQSPTHLIKTRGQQVTLRCSPKSGHDTVSWYQQALGQGPQFIFQYYEEEERQRGNFPDRFSGHQFPNYSSELNVNALLLGDSALYLCASSLRLRGRGYGYTFGSGTRLTVV.